Each of the 29 T cell receptor beta chains below was sequenced from the same sample in a study of T cell repertoires in cytomegalovirus infection. TCRdb re-called the reads through MiXCR, storing one row per CDR3 protein. The sample carries 250,000 to 300,000 distinct CDR3 sequences, roughly 21% recorded once. The antigens of these receptors remain unknown. This material consisted of cultured PBMCs, taken from culture after CMV antigen stimulation. The source of these receptors is a human donor in good health (CMV status not recorded). Some clones in this sample may be carry-over from other donors' samples.

This clonotype was counted many times. J is TRBJ2-2 and V is TRBV19; 7 bases line up with TRBD1. This CDR3 has 13 amino acids. Germline loops: CDR1 LNHDA, CDR2 SQIVND (reference sequence). After removal of 6 bases from V and 4 bases from J, the junction contained 2 bases not matched to a gene. The CDR3 region has the DNA TGTGCCAGTAGGGGACAGTCCACCGGGGAGCTGTTTTTT. Translation gives CASRGQSTGELFF.

This clonotype was seen many times. This chain links TRBV7-2 with TRBJ2-3; 7 bases align to TRBD2. Germline assignment: CDR1 SGHTA and CDR2 FQGNSA. V was pared by 5 bases and J by 3 bases, with 5 bases of the junction left unmatched. This CDR3 has 14 amino acids. CDR3 region: CASSAVGRTDTQYF. The CDR3 nucleotides read TGTGCCAGCAGCGCCGTCGGGAGGACAGATACGCAGTATTTT.

This clonotype came up a few times. The V call is TRBV19, the J call TRBJ2-5; D perhaps matches TRBD1 (5 bases). This CDR3 contains 14 residues. Germline V gene sequence: CDR1 LNHDA, CDR2 SQIVND (reference sequence). V gave up 0 bases and J gave up 3 bases, with 8 bases separating them. CDR3 sequence reads: CASSIEKGKETQYF. The CDR3 DNA sequence: TGTGCCAGTAGTATAGAAAAGGGGAAAGAGACCCAGTACTTC.

The genes are TRBV10-3 and TRBJ2-6, with 9 bases that match TRBD2. This CDR3 is 16 amino acids long. After removal of 3 bases from V and 2 bases from J, the junction contained 2 bases not matched to a gene. CDR1 is ENHRY and CDR2 is SYGVKD in the germline V gene. The DNA for the CDR3 is TGTGCCATCAGTGACGGGACTAGCACTGGGGCCAACGTCCTGACTTTC. Protein: CAISDGTSTGANVLTF.

In its sample, this clonotype was seen many times. The chain uses TRBV7-2 and TRBJ1-2, with D uncertain. V gave up 0 bases and J gave up 3 bases, with 11 bases separating them. Germline V gene lookup returns CDR1 SGHTA and CDR2 FQGNSA. The CDR3 has 15 residues. The CDR3 reads CASSLALLADYGYTF. The CDR3 DNA follows: TGTGCCAGCAGCTTAGCGTTGTTGGCAGACTATGGCTACACCTTC.

This chain joins TRBV30 and TRBJ2-1, with D possibly called TRBD1 or TRBD2 (5 bases each). The V gene's germline CDR1 is GTSNPN and CDR2 SVGIG (reference sequence). Trimming pared 3 bases from V and 7 bases from J, leaving 19 bases between. The CDR3 spans 15 residues. The CDR3 loop is CAWRLWRVGRNEQFF. The CDR3 coding sequence is TGTGCCTGGAGGCTCTGGCGGGTGGGGCGGAATGAGCAGTTCTTC.

This clonotype was picked up one time. The chain carries TRBV7-2 and TRBJ2-3, with D unclear. The germline V gene has CDR1 SGHTA and CDR2 FQGNSA. Trimming stripped 2 bases from V and 5 bases from J, with 11 bases between. The CDR3 runs to 14 residues. CDR3 in amino acids: CASSLRTLKDTQYF. Written as DNA, the CDR3 is TGTGCCAGCAGCTTACGGACGCTGAAAGATACGCAGTATTTT.

This chain connects TRBV5-1 to TRBJ2-1; 8 nucleotides line up with TRBD2. The CDR3 consists of 16 residues. With 4 bases clipped from V and 5 bases from J, the junction kept 11 bases outside the gene matches. CDR1 is SGHRS and CDR2 is YFSETQ in the germline V gene. The CDR3 reads CASSTPTSGDNNEQFF. In DNA form, the CDR3 reads TGCGCCAGCAGCACTCCTACTAGCGGAGATAACAATGAGCAGTTCTTC.

This chain joins TRBV4-1 and TRBJ1-6, with D possibly being TRBD1 (5 bases). The CDR3 has 15 amino acids. CDR1 MGHRA and CDR2 YSYEKL come from the germline V gene. Trimming stripped 0 bases from V and 10 bases from J, with 13 bases between. CDR3 amino acids: CASSQELWGSSPLHF. For the CDR3, the DNA is TGCGCCAGCAGCCAAGAGTTGTGGGGGAGCTCACCCCTCCACTTT.

At least ten counts were recorded for this clonotype. V gene TRBV18 combines with J gene TRBJ1-5; tentatively, D is TRBD1 (5 bases). The germline V gene encodes CDR1 KGHSH and CDR2 LQKENI. The V gene lost 2 bases and the J gene lost 9 bases, with 11 bases spanning the gap. The CDR3 totals 13 residues. CDR3 residues: CASSPSRDAPQHF. In nucleotides, the CDR3 is TGTGCCAGCTCACCATCAAGGGACGCGCCCCAGCATTTT.

This clonotype showed up many times. The chain recombines TRBV11-2 with TRBJ2-2; D uncertain. The germline CDR1 and CDR2 sequences are SGHAT and FQNNGV. The CDR3 consists of 13 residues. Deletions cut 0 bases from V and 4 bases from J, with 3 bases between. CDR3 loop: CASSLDATGELFF. DNA for the CDR3: TGTGCCAGCAGCTTAGATGCCACCGGGGAGCTGTTTTTT. The full variable domain, rest sourced from reference TRBV11-2 and TRBJ2-2, is EAGVAQSPRYKIIEKRQSVAFWCNPISGHATLYWYQQILGQGPKLLIQFQNNGVVDDSQLPKDRFSAERLKGVDSTLKIQPAKLEDSAVYLCASSLDATGELFFGEGSRLTVL.

The table lists this clonotype with a few counts. This chain joins TRBV12-3 or TRBV12-4 and TRBJ2-6, with D hard to call. The germline V and J ends were trimmed by 6 bases and 0 bases, with 9 bases remaining between them. CDR3 length equals 15 residues. DNA of the CDR3: TGTGCCAGCAGACCACAGACCTCTGGGGCCAACGTCCTGACTTTC. Translating gives CASRPQTSGANVLTF.

In its sample, this clonotype was seen a few times. V is TRBV19 and J is TRBJ1-5; TRBD1 agrees at 7 bases. The CDR3 consists of 14 residues. CDR1 and CDR2 from the germline V gene are LNHDA and SQIVND (reference sequence). V lost 4 bases, J lost 2 bases, and 2 bases stayed unmatched. The CDR3 loop is CASSNGQGNQPQHF. CDR3 sequence (DNA): TGTGCCAGTAGTAACGGACAGGGCAATCAGCCCCAGCATTTT.

This clonotype was counted a few times. The CDR3 sequence is CSASSGRWGMGEQFF. The CDR3 DNA reads TGCAGTGCCAGTTCAGGGAGGTGGGGAATGGGGGAGCAGTTCTTC. The rearrangement joins TRBV20-1 to TRBJ2-1; D possibly corresponds to TRBD2 (6 bases). There are 15 residues in the CDR3. Per germline, CDR1 DFQATT and CDR2 SNEGSKA (reference sequence). V was clipped by 6 bases and J by 10 bases, with 25 bases between them.

The chain employs TRBV28 and TRBJ2-4, with D perhaps matching TRBD1 (6 bases). Trimming took off 5 bases at V and 0 bases at J, with 20 bases between the two ends. The CDR3 sequence is 18 residues long. Germline V gives CDR1 MDHEN, CDR2 SYDVKM. In nucleotides, the CDR3 is TGTGCCAGCAGTCTTCATTCGGGACAAATACTAGCCAAAAACATTCAGTACTTC. This codes for CASSLHSGQILAKNIQYF.

This clonotype was picked up many times. The gene calls are TRBV7-2 and TRBJ1-1; 7 bases match TRBD1. V lost 2 bases and J lost 1; bases outside the gene matches: 4. This CDR3 has 15 residues. Per germline, CDR1 SGHTA and CDR2 FQGNSA. CDR3 DNA: TGTGCCAGCAGCTTACAGGGGGGGAGGAACACTGAAGCTTTCTTT. The encoded protein is CASSLQGGRNTEAFF.

J is TRBJ2-7 and V is TRBV6-6, with D tentatively TRBD1 (5 bases). V dropped 2 bases and J dropped 5 bases, with 16 bases sitting between them. In germline, CDR1 is MNHNY, CDR2 SVGAGI (reference sequence). The CDR3 extends over 15 amino acids. The CDR3 here is CASSYGPGKSDEQYV. The CDR3 region has the DNA TGTGCCAGCAGTTACGGTCCAGGGAAATCGGACGAGCAGTACGTC.

The chain employs TRBV12-3 or TRBV12-4 and TRBJ2-7; D remains ambiguous. V was clipped by 8 bases and J by 3 bases, with 8 bases between them. The CDR3 loop spans 11 amino acids. As DNA, the CDR3 is TGTGCCAGCGGTGGGCTCTACGAGCAGTACTTC. Translated, it gives CASGGLYEQYF.

This chain uses TRBV5-1 with TRBJ1-5, with D possibly matching TRBD1 (6 bases). Trimming took 0 bases from V and 4 from J, leaving 11 bases between them. This CDR3 region has 15 residues. Germline V gene data show CDR1 as SGHRS and CDR2 as YFSETQ. The CDR3: CASSLEGGGNQPQHF. CDR3 DNA: TGCGCCAGCAGCTTGGAGGGGGGGGGGAATCAGCCCCAGCATTTT.

This clonotype was seen a few times. The CDR3 coding sequence is TGTGCCAGCAGGCCAACCGGGACAGTAAACACTGAAGCTTTCTTT. It translates to CASRPTGTVNTEAFF. The gene calls are TRBV12-3 or TRBV12-4 and TRBJ1-1; TRBD1 aligns across 7 bases. After removal of 6 bases from V and 2 bases from J, the junction contained 9 bases not matched to a gene. This CDR3 has 15 residues.

The chain carries TRBV19 and TRBJ2-7; 10 positions match TRBD1. CDR1 is LNHDA and CDR2 is SQIVND in the germline V gene (reference sequence). The CDR3 extends over 16 amino acids. The V gene end was trimmed by 4 bases and the J gene end by 0 bases; junction bases not matched to a gene: 6. This CDR3 reads CASSTPGQGNSYEQYF. As DNA, the CDR3 is TGTGCCAGTAGTACGCCGGGACAGGGGAACTCCTACGAGCAGTACTTC.

This clonotype has a count of ten or more. The chain recombines TRBV11-2 with TRBJ2-2; 7 bases map to TRBD2. J lost 6 bases, V lost 2 bases, and 12 bases had no gene match. The germline V gene encodes CDR1 SGHAT and CDR2 FQNNGV. CDR3 length equals 17 residues. In nucleotides, the CDR3 is TGTGCCAGCAGCTTATGGGCGGGAGTCGCCCTCTCCGGGGAGCTGTTTTTT. Protein product: CASSLWAGVALSGELFF.

This clonotype was seen at least ten times. The rearrangement joins TRBV7-2 to TRBJ1-2, with 8 bases aligning to TRBD1. The length of the CDR3 is 16 residues. CDR1 is SGHTA and CDR2 is FQGNSA in the germline V gene. The junction had 11 bases not matched to a gene; V was cut back by 4 bases and J by 4 bases. The CDR3 here is CASSSGGQAGSYGYTF. The DNA of the CDR3 is TGTGCCAGCAGCTCGGGGGGACAGGCTGGATCCTATGGCTACACCTTC. The variable domain in full, with the rest retrieved from reference TRBV7-2 and TRBJ1-2, is GAGVSQSPSNKVTEKGKDVELRCDPISGHTALYWYRQSLGQGLEFLIYFQGNSAPDKSGLPSDRFSAERTGGSVSTLTIQRTQQEDSAVYLCASSSGGQAGSYGYTFGSGTRLTVV.

The chain has TRBV20-1 and TRBJ2-7, with 11 bases identical to TRBD2. After removal of 1 base from V and 3 bases from J, the junction contained 5 bases not matched to a gene. This CDR3 comprises 15 residues. The germline V gene has CDR1 DFQATT and CDR2 SNEGSKA (reference sequence). In DNA, the CDR3 is TGCAGTGCTAGAGTAGCGGGAGGGCCGATCTACGAGCAGTACGTC. Amino acid sequence: CSARVAGGPIYEQYV.

This clonotype was counted only a few times. The chain couples TRBV7-2 to TRBJ2-3; TRBD2 matches at 16 bases. The CDR3 has 21 amino acids. With 4 bases clipped from V and 2 bases from J, the junction kept 15 bases outside the gene matches. In germline, CDR1 is SGHTA, CDR2 FQGNSA. CDR3 DNA sequence: TGTGCCAGCAGCTCATTTTCACCGGGACTAGCGGGAGGGCCTTCCACAGATACGCAGTATTTT. It specifies CASSSFSPGLAGGPSTDTQYF.

The V gene is TRBV7-2, the J gene TRBJ2-5; D might be TRBD2 (6 bases). V dropped 1 base and J dropped 1 base, with 13 bases sitting between them. The CDR3 length is 16 residues. Germline lookup yields CDR1 SGHTA and CDR2 FQGNSA. The DNA of the CDR3 is TGTGCCAGCAGCTTAGTCCCCTTAGCGGTCCAAGAGACCCAGTACTTC. This translates into CASSLVPLAVQETQYF.

This clonotype turned up a few times. The chain uses TRBV28 and TRBJ2-7; 9 bases fit TRBD2. In germline, CDR1 is MDHEN, CDR2 SYDVKM. The CDR3 covers 14 residues. J lost 13 bases, V lost 3 bases, and 13 bases had no gene match. Here the CDR3 DNA reads TGTGCCAGCAGTTTGTTTGGGTTAGCGGGAGAAGGTTACTTC. Amino acids: CASSLFGLAGEGYF.

In DNA form, the CDR3 reads TGTGCCAGCAGTTACCCGGATATCTACAATGAGCAGTTCTTC. It translates to CASSYPDIYNEQFF. The chain links TRBV6-2 or TRBV6-3 to TRBJ2-1, with unresolved D. V was cut by 2 bases and J by 3 bases, with 8 bases left in between. CDR1 is MNHEY, CDR2 SVGEGT, per germline. This CDR3 contains 14 residues.

This clonotype turned up a few times. The CDR3 protein is CASSTAKETQYF. The CDR3 DNA sequence: TGTGCCAGTAGTACGGCGAAGGAGACCCAGTACTTC. The chain is built from TRBV19 and TRBJ2-5; D is undetermined. V lost 4 bases to trimming and J lost 5 bases, with 8 bases between them. CDR1 and CDR2 from the germline V gene are LNHDA and SQIVND (reference sequence). The CDR3 has 12 residues.